These T cell receptor beta chains were read from a single sample in a study of T cell repertoires in cytomegalovirus infection. MiXCR, run by TCRdb on the reads, gives a single entry per CDR3 protein. The table has about 310,000 distinct CDR3 sequences, more than 20% seen once. The antigens of these receptors remain unknown. The starting material was cultured PBMCs, obtained from culture after CMV antigen stimulation. These receptor sequences come from a human donor in good health (CMV status not recorded). Some clones in this sample may be carry-over from other donors' samples. Both conserved end residues are part of each CDR3. D genes are given only for firm matches. The size of a clone is reported for some rows only, either as once, few or many, or as a class for expanded clones.

TRBD1	many	TRBV28	TRBJ1-2	CASSSGQTYGYTF	TGTGCCAGCAGTTCGGGACAGACATATGGCTACACCTTC
TRBD2	many	TRBV7-2	TRBJ2-7	CASSLLAGAYEQYF	TGTGCCAGCAGCTTACTAGCGGGTGCCTACGAGCAGTACTTC
NA	NA	TRBV6-2/TRBV6-3	TRBJ1-5	CASSYGGGGQPQHF	TGTGCCAGCAGTTATGGTGGGGGCGGTCAGCCCCAGCATTTT
NA	many	TRBV7-3	TRBJ2-1	CASSPGGPPSRMNEQFF	TGTGCCAGCAGCCCCGGGGGGCCTCCGTCTAGGATGAATGAGCAGTTCTTC
NA	NA	TRBV6-8	TRBJ2-1	CASREGASAPYNEQFF	TGTGCCAGCAGGGAGGGAGCGTCAGCGCCTTACAATGAGCAGTTCTTC
TRBD2	few	TRBV19	TRBJ2-2	CASTTLAGATGELFF	TGTGCCAGTACCACATTAGCGGGAGCCACCGGGGAGCTGTTTTTT
NA	few	TRBV4-3	TRBJ1-1	CASSQVGVGTEAFF	TGCGCCAGCAGCCAAGTGGGTGTTGGAACTGAAGCTTTCTTT
TRBD2	many	TRBV7-9	TRBJ2-7	CASSQGLASEQYF	TGTGCCAGCAGCCAGGGACTAGCGTCCGAGCAGTACTTC
TRBD2	few	TRBV7-9	TRBJ2-1	CAIRGLAENNEQFF	TGTGCCATCCGAGGACTAGCGGAAAACAATGAGCAGTTCTTC
TRBD1	few	TRBV6-2/TRBV6-3	TRBJ2-5	CASSSTGGRETQYF	TGTGCCAGCAGTTCCACAGGGGGCAGGGAGACCCAGTACTTC
NA	NA	TRBV28	TRBJ2-5	CASSLYSRGETQYF	TGTGCCAGCAGTTTATATTCGAGGGGAGAGACCCAGTACTTC
NA	NA	TRBV20-1	TRBJ2-3	CSARGRTVLTDTQYF	TGCAGTGCTAGAGGAAGGACTGTCCTCACAGATACGCAGTATTTT
TRBD2	few	TRBV7-9	TRBJ2-2	CASSKTAGVWAGELFF	TGTGCCAGCAGCAAGACGGCGGGAGTATGGGCCGGGGAGCTGTTTTTT
NA	NA	TRBV7-2	TRBJ1-6	CASSAGRQHYNSPLHF	TGTGCCAGCAGCGCTGGCCGACAGCACTATAATTCACCCCTCCACTTT
TRBD1	many	TRBV7-2	TRBJ2-5	CASSQSTGEETQYF	TGTGCCAGCAGCCAATCGACAGGGGAGGAGACCCAGTACTTC
NA	few	TRBV27	TRBJ2-1	CASSLASSRERYNEQFF	TGTGCCAGCAGTTTAGCCTCTAGTCGGGAGCGGTACAATGAGCAGTTCTTC
NA	few	TRBV7-9	TRBJ1-3	CASSSDRSRLTSGNTIYF	TGTGCCAGCAGCTCCGACAGGTCCCGATTAACCTCTGGAAACACCATATATTTT
NA	few	TRBV10-3	TRBJ1-2	CAIRTQGAFSYGYTF	TGTGCCATCAGGACTCAGGGTGCTTTCTCCTATGGCTACACCTTC
NA	few	TRBV11-2	TRBJ1-1	CASRGLQGVTEAFF	TGTGCCAGCAGGGGACTGCAAGGCGTCACTGAAGCTTTCTTT
NA	few	TRBV27	TRBJ1-1	CASSFRGPGTEAFF	TGTGCCAGCAGTTTTAGGGGACCGGGGACTGAAGCTTTCTTT
TRBD2	NA	TRBV28	TRBJ2-3	CASSRTSGIGDTQYF	TGTGCCAGCTCTAGGACTAGCGGGATTGGAGATACGCAGTATTTT
NA	NA	TRBV6-2/TRBV6-3	TRBJ2-7	CASSYVGGAYEQYF	TGTGCCAGCAGTTACGTGGGTGGGGCCTACGAGCAGTACTTC
NA	few	TRBV7-2	TRBJ1-2	CASSSTGFNYGYTF	TGTGCCAGCAGTTCGACAGGTTTCAACTATGGCTACACCTTC
NA	NA	TRBV6-2/TRBV6-3	TRBJ2-2	CASSPGTRRRWLAGELFF	TGTGCCAGCAGTCCCGGGACAAGGAGGCGGTGGCTCGCCGGGGAGCTGTTTTTT
NA	NA	TRBV12-3/TRBV12-4	TRBJ2-1	CASSFTREQFF	TGTGCCAGCAGTTTTACTCGCGAGCAGTTCTTC
NA	NA	TRBV10-3	TRBJ2-7	CAISESTGTYEQYF	TGTGCCATCAGTGAGTCGACAGGAACCTACGAGCAGTACTTC
NA	few	TRBV11-3	TRBJ1-2	CASSLEHSDGYTF	TGTGCCAGCAGCTTAGAGCACTCCGATGGCTACACCTTC
NA	many	TRBV7-9	TRBJ1-2	CASSLVGREGRGYTF	TGTGCCAGCAGCTTAGTCGGCAGGGAAGGTCGCGGCTACACCTTC
NA	few	TRBV7-6	TRBJ2-5	CASSSSGAGLYETQYF	TGTGCCAGCAGCTCATCAGGGGCAGGGCTTTATGAGACCCAGTACTTC
NA	many	TRBV7-2	TRBJ2-1	CASSLRRVPTYNEQFF	TGTGCCAGCAGCCTCAGACGGGTACCTACCTACAATGAGCAGTTCTTC
NA	NA	TRBV29-1	TRBJ1-1	CSVEGEESNTEAFF	TGCAGCGTTGAAGGGGAGGAGAGTAACACTGAAGCTTTCTTT
TRBD2	once	TRBV18	TRBJ2-3	CDSSPSGLRTDTQYF	TGTGACAGCTCACCCTCGGGACTACGCACAGATACGCAGTATTTT
NA	NA	TRBV7-9	TRBJ1-2	CASSLAARGYYTF	TGTGCCAGCAGCTTAGCGGCCAGGGGTTACTACACCTTC
NA	NA	TRBV6-2/TRBV6-3	TRBJ1-5	CASSWTVRGQPQHF	TGTGCCAGCAGTTGGACAGTTCGTGGTCAGCCCCAGCATTTT
TRBD2	many	TRBV7-2	TRBJ2-3	CASSLAWTSAGDTQYF	TGTGCCAGCAGCTTAGCTTGGACTAGCGCAGGGGATACGCAGTATTTT
NA	NA	TRBV7-9	TRBJ2-1	CASRLILGRSSYNEQFF	TGTGCCAGCAGGTTAATTCTGGGCCGGAGCTCCTACAATGAGCAGTTCTTC
NA	NA	TRBV2	TRBJ2-1	CASSHPPAERNYNEQFF	TGTGCCAGCAGTCACCCCCCGGCAGAAAGGAATTACAATGAGCAGTTCTTC
NA	NA	TRBV20-1	TRBJ1-1	CSARRGARWTTEAFF	TGCAGTGCTAGAAGGGGGGCTCGTTGGACCACTGAAGCTTTCTTT
TRBD1	few	TRBV18	TRBJ2-7	CASSPSGTGYRGTGVQYF	TGTGCCAGCTCACCATCCGGGACAGGGTATCGGGGGACGGGGGTGCAGTACTTC
NA	NA	TRBV7-2	TRBJ2-5	CASSFRRGEETQYF	TGTGCCAGCAGCTTCCGTAGGGGCGAAGAGACCCAGTACTTC
NA	NA	TRBV10-3	TRBJ1-1	CAIRPPRGERGNTEAFF	TGTGCCATCCGACCACCGAGGGGCGAGAGGGGAAACACTGAAGCTTTCTTT
TRBD2	NA	TRBV7-3	TRBJ2-2	CASSLSPRLAANTGELFF	TGTGCCAGCAGCTTATCACCAAGACTAGCGGCGAACACCGGGGAGCTGTTTTTT
NA	few	TRBV11-1	TRBJ1-3	CASSWGSGNTIYF	TGTGCCAGCAGCTGGGGTTCTGGAAACACCATATATTTT